This T cell receptor (beta chain) stems from a study of cytomegalovirus exposure and HLA in healthy donors. Findings and limits, study-wide: Most TCR beta V segments were productive about 87% or about 30% of the time in an earlier analysis. CMV serostatus was the sole immune exposure information available.

Concerning this clone itself: The antigen remains unidentified.

13 Jbeta primers and 60 Vbeta primers were used for the PCR. Some clones are missing from TCRdb's copy, which holds only in-frame ones; the method was immunoSEQ multiplex PCR. The profile shows more than 90,000 clones, less than 80% of them singletons. V lost 0 bases to trimming and J lost 5 bases, with 8 bases between them. The CDR3 runs to 14 residues. Germline-derived CDR1 and CDR2 are SGHTA and FQGNSA. The chain has TRBV7-2 and TRBJ2-1; D unresolved. The sample consisted of PBMCs. The TCR originated in a woman aged 45-60 years in good health and CMV-seropositive. CDR3 DNA sequence: TGTGCCAGCAGCTTAGCGGGCCTTGACAATGAGCAGTTCTTC. It encodes CASSLAGLDNEQFF.